This TCR beta chain comes out of a study of shared clonotypes between healthy human individuals. The overall study: Used for every donor were three CD4 naive, three CD4 memory, two CD8 naive and one CD8 memory plate.

Whole-study results and caveats: Non-shared clonotypes showed lower generation probabilities than clonotypes common to all four donors. Naive subsets, compared against memory subsets, generally had larger estimated richness values.

Researchers divided each subset's genomic DNA evenly across several immunoSEQ plates. The data were produced by immunoSEQ multiplex PCR, yet TCRdb's version contains in-frame clones alone and is incomplete. The data contain about 2 million clones, around 96% of them singletons. Cells designated naive CD8 were CD45RO-negative and were positively selected for CCR7, with terminally differentiated effector memory CD45RA+ cells excluded. With V trimmed by 5 bases and J by 3 bases, 3 bases remained unmatched. The CDR3 sequence is 13 residues long. CDR1 and CDR2 (germline): SQVTM, ANQGSEA. As for this clone: The antigen remains unidentified.

The TCR was taken from a man aged 18 to 30 in good health. The specimen was naive CD8+ T cells sorted from blood. This chain connects TRBV29-1 to TRBJ1-2; 10 positions agree with TRBD1. The CDR3 sequence is CSVSTGGDYGYTF. The CDR3 DNA reads TGCAGCGTTTCGACAGGGGGCGACTATGGCTACACCTTC.